This T cell receptor (beta chain) comes out of a study of Ad26.COV2.S vaccination and SARS-CoV-2 variants. Across the whole study: Donor was one of the participants in the Ad26.COV2.S arm of the COV1001 trial. Ad26.COV2.S, an intramuscular injection, was given once or twice 56 days apart. General study points: Non-spike TCR breadth was similar in vaccine and placebo recipients. Total responses of T cells may have been underestimated by the analyses of TCR breadth and depth.

Treatment indicated: some 20 received Ad26.COV2.S at low or high dose, single or two shots; about 5 received placebo; per-sample allocation not given. Following the first vaccine or placebo injection, samples were taken on day 63. As regards this clone: What it binds is unknown.

The ends lost 4 bases at V and 0 bases at J; junction bases unmatched: 4. The CDR3 is 16 residues long. Germline V gene sequence: CDR1 SGHRS, CDR2 YFSETQ. Profiled with immunoSEQ multiplex PCR; TCRdb holds only in-frame clones, not every one. The sample has approximately 460,000 clones; roughly 87% are singletons. The rearrangement joins TRBV5-1 to TRBJ2-2; 9 nucleotides align to TRBD2. The receptor's source is a person between 18 and 65 years old who received the Ad26.COV2.S COVID-19 vaccine or a placebo. The sample consisted of peripheral blood, taken in a trial of Ad26.COV2.S vaccine versus placebo. The CDR3 bases are TGCGCCAGCAGCAGGATAGCGGGAGCGAACACCGGGGAGCTGTTTTTT. It translates to CASSRIAGANTGELFF.